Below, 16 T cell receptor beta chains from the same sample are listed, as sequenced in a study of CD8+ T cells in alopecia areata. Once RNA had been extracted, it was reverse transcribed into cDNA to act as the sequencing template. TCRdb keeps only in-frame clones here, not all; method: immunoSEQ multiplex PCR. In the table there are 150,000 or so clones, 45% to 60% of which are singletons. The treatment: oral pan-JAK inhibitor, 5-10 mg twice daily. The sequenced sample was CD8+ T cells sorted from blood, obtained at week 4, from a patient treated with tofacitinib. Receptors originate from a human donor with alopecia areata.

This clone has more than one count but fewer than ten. CDR3 DNA sequence: TGTGCCAGCAGCCCCCCAGTAGAGGGGCGCGGGGAAAAACTGTTTTTT. The encoded protein is CASSPPVEGRGEKLFF. This chain connects TRBV7-9 to TRBJ1-4; the D gene is possibly TRBD1 (5 bases). The V and J ends lost 5 bases and 8 bases respectively, with 21 bases between them. From germline, CDR1 is SEHNR and CDR2 FQNEAQ (reference sequence). The CDR3 contains 16 residues.

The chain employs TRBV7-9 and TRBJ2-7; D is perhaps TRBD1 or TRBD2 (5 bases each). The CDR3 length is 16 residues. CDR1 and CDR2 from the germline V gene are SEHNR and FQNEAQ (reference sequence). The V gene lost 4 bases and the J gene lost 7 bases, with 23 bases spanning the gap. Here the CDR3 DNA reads TGTGCCAGCAGCTCTATGAGGGACGCAGCTTTTGGGGAGCAGTACTTC. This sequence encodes CASSSMRDAAFGEQYF.

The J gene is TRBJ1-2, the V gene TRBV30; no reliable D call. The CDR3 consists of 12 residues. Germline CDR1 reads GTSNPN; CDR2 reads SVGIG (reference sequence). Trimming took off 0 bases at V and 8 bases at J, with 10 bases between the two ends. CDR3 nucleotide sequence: TGTGCCTGGAGTGTCGGGGTGGACGGCTACACCTTC. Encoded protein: CAWSVGVDGYTF. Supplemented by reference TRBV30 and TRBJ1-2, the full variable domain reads SQTIHQWPATLVQPVGSPLSLECTVEGTSNPNLYWYRQAAGRGLQLLFYSVGIGQISSEVPQNLSASRPQDRQFILSSKKLLLSDSGFYLCAWSVGVDGYTFGSGTRLTVV.

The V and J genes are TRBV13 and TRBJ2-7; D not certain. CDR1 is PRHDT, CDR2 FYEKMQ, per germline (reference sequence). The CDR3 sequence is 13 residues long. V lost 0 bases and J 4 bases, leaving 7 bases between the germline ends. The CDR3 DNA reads TGTGCCAGCAGCTTAGGGATTGAATACGAGCAGTACTTC. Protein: CASSLGIEYEQYF.

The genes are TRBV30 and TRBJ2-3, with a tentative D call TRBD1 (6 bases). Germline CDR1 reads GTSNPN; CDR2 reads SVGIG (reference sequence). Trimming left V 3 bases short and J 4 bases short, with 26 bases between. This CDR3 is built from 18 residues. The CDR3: CAWRGVGPTGISPDTQYF. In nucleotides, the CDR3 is TGTGCCTGGAGAGGCGTGGGGCCAACAGGGATTTCCCCAGATACGCAGTATTTT. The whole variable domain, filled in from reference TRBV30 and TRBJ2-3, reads SQTIHQWPATLVQPVGSPLSLECTVEGTSNPNLYWYRQAAGRGLQLLFYSVGIGQISSEVPQNLSASRPQDRQFILSSKKLLLSDSGFYLCAWRGVGPTGISPDTQYFGPGTRLTVL.

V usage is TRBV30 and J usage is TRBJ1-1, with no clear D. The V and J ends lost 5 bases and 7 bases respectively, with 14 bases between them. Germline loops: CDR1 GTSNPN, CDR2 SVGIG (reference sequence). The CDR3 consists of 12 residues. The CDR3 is CAWGLDWDEAFF. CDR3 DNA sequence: TGTGCCTGGGGACTCGACTGGGATGAAGCTTTCTTT. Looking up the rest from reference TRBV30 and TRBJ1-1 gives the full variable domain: SQTIHQWPATLVQPVGSPLSLECTVEGTSNPNLYWYRQAAGRGLQLLFYSVGIGQISSEVPQNLSASRPQDRQFILSSKKLLLSDSGFYLCAWGLDWDEAFFGQGTRLTVV.

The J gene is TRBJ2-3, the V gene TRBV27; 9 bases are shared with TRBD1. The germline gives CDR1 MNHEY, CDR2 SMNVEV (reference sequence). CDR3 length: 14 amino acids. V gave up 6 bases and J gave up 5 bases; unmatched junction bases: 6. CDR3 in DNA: TGTGCCAGCAGCACAGGGGGCGCTGAAGATACGCAGTATTTT. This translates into CASSTGGAEDTQYF.

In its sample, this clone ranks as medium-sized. The DNA for the CDR3 is TGTGCCAGCAGTGACGGACAGGGCACAGATACGCAGTATTTT. Protein sequence: CASSDGQGTDTQYF. The rearrangement links TRBV6-4 to TRBJ2-3, with TRBD1 matching over 7 bases. Germline CDR1 and CDR2: MRHNA and SNTAGT. The V gene end was trimmed by 2 bases and the J gene end by 1 base; junction bases not matched to a gene: 0. This CDR3 is 14 amino acids long.

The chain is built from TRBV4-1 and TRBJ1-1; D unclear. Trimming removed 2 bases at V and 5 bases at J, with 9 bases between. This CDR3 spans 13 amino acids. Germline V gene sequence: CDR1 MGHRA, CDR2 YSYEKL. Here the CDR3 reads CASSQNLETEAFF. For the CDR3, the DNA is TGCGCCAGCAGCCAAAATTTGGAAACTGAAGCTTTCTTT.

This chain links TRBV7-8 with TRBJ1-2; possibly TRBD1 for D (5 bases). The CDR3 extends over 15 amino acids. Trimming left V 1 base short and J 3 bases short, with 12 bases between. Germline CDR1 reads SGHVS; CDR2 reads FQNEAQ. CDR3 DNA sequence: TGTGCCAGCAGCTTAGGGAGGGGCGCTGACTATGGCTACACCTTC. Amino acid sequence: CASSLGRGADYGYTF.

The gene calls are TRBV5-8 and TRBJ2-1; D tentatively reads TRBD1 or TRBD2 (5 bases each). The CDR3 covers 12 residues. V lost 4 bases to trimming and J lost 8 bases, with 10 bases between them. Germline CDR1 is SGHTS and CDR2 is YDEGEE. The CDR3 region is CASSGTPDEQFF. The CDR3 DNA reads TGTGCCAGCAGCGGGACGCCGGATGAGCAGTTCTTC.

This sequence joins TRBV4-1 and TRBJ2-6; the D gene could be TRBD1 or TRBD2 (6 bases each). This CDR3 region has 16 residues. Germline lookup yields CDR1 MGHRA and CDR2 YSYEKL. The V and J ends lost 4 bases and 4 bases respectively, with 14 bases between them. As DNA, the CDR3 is TGCGCCAGCAGCCCTATAGGGGGGTACGGGGCCAACGTCCTGACTTTC. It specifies CASSPIGGYGANVLTF.

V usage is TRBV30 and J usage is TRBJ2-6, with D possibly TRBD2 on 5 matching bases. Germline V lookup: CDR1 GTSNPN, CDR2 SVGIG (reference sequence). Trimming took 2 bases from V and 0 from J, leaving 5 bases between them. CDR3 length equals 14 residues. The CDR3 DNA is TGTGCCTGGAGTCGGGACTCTGGGGCCAACGTCCTGACTTTC. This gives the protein CAWSRDSGANVLTF. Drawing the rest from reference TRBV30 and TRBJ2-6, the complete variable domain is SQTIHQWPATLVQPVGSPLSLECTVEGTSNPNLYWYRQAAGRGLQLLFYSVGIGQISSEVPQNLSASRPQDRQFILSSKKLLLSDSGFYLCAWSRDSGANVLTFGAGSRLTVL.

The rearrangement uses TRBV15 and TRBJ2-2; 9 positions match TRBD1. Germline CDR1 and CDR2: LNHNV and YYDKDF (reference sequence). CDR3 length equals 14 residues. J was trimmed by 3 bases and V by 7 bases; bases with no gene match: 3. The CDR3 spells CATMTGGYTGELFF. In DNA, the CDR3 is TGTGCCACCATGACAGGGGGTTACACCGGGGAGCTGTTTTTT.

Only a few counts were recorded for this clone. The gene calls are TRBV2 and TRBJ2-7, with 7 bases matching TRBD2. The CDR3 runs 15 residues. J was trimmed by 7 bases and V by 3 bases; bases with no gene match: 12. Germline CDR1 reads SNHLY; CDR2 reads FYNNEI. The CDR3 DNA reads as TGTGCCAGCAGTGATCTTAGCGGGCTACTGGGGGAGCAGTACTTC. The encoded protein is CASSDLSGLLGEQYF.

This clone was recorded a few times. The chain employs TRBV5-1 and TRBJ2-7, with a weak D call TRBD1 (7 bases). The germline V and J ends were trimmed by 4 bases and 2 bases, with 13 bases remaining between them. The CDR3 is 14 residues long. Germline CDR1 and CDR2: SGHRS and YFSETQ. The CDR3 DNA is TGCGCCAGCAGCCTCGACAGGGAGGCCTACGAGCAGTACTTC. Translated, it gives CASSLDREAYEQYF.